Listed here are 20 T cell receptor beta chains from one sample, sequenced in a study of T-cell reconstitution after alpha-beta-depleted transplantation in children. Molecular barcoding with unique molecular identifiers was used for the TCRbeta library. TCRdb independently ran MiXCR on the PCR reads; one entry per CDR3 protein. Of about 370,000 distinct CDR3 sequences in the sample, 20% were seen once. The material was PBMCs from the stem cell graft donor, obtained from the stem cell graft. The receptors here all came from a human donor who donated a stem cell graft to a child with acute myeloid leukemia.

The chain employs TRBV9 and TRBJ2-2; maybe TRBD2 (5 bases). The germline gives CDR1 SGDLS, CDR2 YYNGEE. The CDR3 has 13 residues. Trimming took off 1 base at V and 7 bases at J, with 8 bases between the two ends. The CDR3 bases are TGTGCCAGCAGCGTAATCGGGGACGGGGAGCTGTTTTTT. It is translated as CASSVIGDGELFF.

This clonotype was counted a few times. The gene calls are TRBV7-9 and TRBJ1-1, with unresolved D. Trimming stripped 1 base from V and 0 bases from J, with 9 bases between. The CDR3 runs 15 residues. Germline V gives CDR1 SEHNR, CDR2 FQNEAQ (reference sequence). The CDR3 here is CASSLEEFLNTEAFF. In DNA, the CDR3 is TGTGCCAGCAGCTTAGAGGAGTTCCTGAACACTGAAGCTTTCTTT. Based on the CDR3 plus reference TRBV7-9 and TRBJ1-1, the full variable domain is DTGVSQNPRHKITKRGQNVTFRCDPISEHNRLYWYRQTLGQGPEFLTYFQNEAQLEKSRLLSDRFSAERPKGSFSTLEIQRTEQGDSAMYLCASSLEEFLNTEAFFGQGTRLTVV.

J is TRBJ2-7 and V is TRBV20-1, with a possible D match to TRBD2 (7 bases). V gave up 6 bases and J gave up 5 bases, with 17 bases separating them. The CDR3 covers 13 residues. Germline loops: CDR1 DFQATT, CDR2 SNEGSKA (reference sequence). This CDR3 reads CSAIQGRADEQYF. As DNA, the CDR3 is TGCAGTGCCATCCAGGGGAGGGCGGACGAGCAGTACTTC.

The rearrangement joins TRBV15 to TRBJ2-3; maybe TRBD2 (6 bases). V was cut by 2 bases and J by 2 bases, with 11 bases left in between. The germline V gene encodes CDR1 LNHNV and CDR2 YYDKDF (reference sequence). The CDR3 extends over 15 amino acids. The CDR3 region has the DNA TGTGCCACCAGCAGAAGCGGGTTAACCACAGATACGCAGTATTTT. Residues: CATSRSGLTTDTQYF.

This clonotype was observed a few times. The gene calls are TRBV10-2 and TRBJ1-1; 9 nucleotides align to TRBD1. CDR1 is WSHSY, CDR2 SAAADI, per germline. The J segment lost 4 bases and the V segment lost 0 bases, leaving 6 bases of the junction unmatched. This CDR3 has 16 residues. The CDR3 sequence is CASSESTGGLITEAFF. CDR3 nucleotide sequence: TGCGCCAGCAGTGAGTCGACAGGGGGATTGATCACTGAAGCTTTCTTT.

The chain carries TRBV9 and TRBJ2-3, with 8 bases aligning to TRBD1. The CDR3 covers 15 residues. Trimming at V came to 3 bases and at J to 0 bases, leaving 3 bases not matched to a gene. CDR1 is SGDLS, CDR2 YYNGEE, per germline. Here the CDR3 reads CASSERTGSTDTQYF. The CDR3 nucleotides are TGTGCCAGCAGCGAACGGACAGGGAGCACAGATACGCAGTATTTT.

The chain uses TRBV3-1 and TRBJ2-7; 12 bases align to TRBD2. V lost 3 bases and J lost 4; bases outside the gene matches: 7. The CDR3 totals 16 residues. The V gene's germline CDR1 is LGHDT and CDR2 YNNKEL (reference sequence). In DNA, the CDR3 is TGTGCCAGCAGCCACGAAAGACTAGCGGGGGAGTACGAGCAGTACTTC. This encodes CASSHERLAGEYEQYF.

The chain employs TRBV28 and TRBJ2-6; D is unresolved. The length of the CDR3 is 15 residues. Germline CDR1 reads MDHEN; CDR2 reads SYDVKM. Deletions cut 5 bases from V and 1 base from J, with 9 bases between. The CDR3 loop reads CASSKAESGANVLTF. As DNA, the CDR3 is TGTGCCAGCAGTAAGGCAGAGTCTGGGGCCAACGTCCTGACTTTC.

As to this clonotype: A read error may explain this, as a much larger clone is one base away. The chain recombines TRBV15 with TRBJ2-1; possibly TRBD2 for D (6 bases). The germline gives CDR1 LNHNV, CDR2 YYDKDF (reference sequence). This CDR3 region has 16 residues. The CDR3 reads CATRRRIAVSYNEQFF. CDR3 nucleotide sequence: TGTGCCACCCGCAGACGAATAGCGGTCTCCTACAATGAGCAGTTCTTC.

This clonotype was picked up a small number of times. V is TRBV12-3 or TRBV12-4 and J is TRBJ2-1, with D unclear. V was cut by 1 base and J by 8 bases, with 6 bases left in between. The CDR3 has 12 residues. In DNA form, the CDR3 reads TGTGCCAGCAGTTTAGACCCCGATGAGCAGTTCTTC. Translation: CASSLDPDEQFF.

The chain is built from TRBV20-1 and TRBJ2-7, with D perhaps matching TRBD1 (5 bases). CDR1 is DFQATT, CDR2 SNEGSKA, per germline (reference sequence). V shed 5 bases and J shed 5 bases, with 10 bases lying between them. The CDR3 runs 11 residues. The CDR3 loop reads CSASQGNEQYF. The CDR3 bases are TGCAGTGCTTCCCAGGGAAACGAGCAGTACTTC.

The chain joins TRBV10-3 to TRBJ2-5; D uncertain. The CDR3 spans 14 residues. Between the trimmed V and J ends, which lost 4 bases and 5 bases, there was a span of 14 bases. In germline, CDR1 is ENHRY, CDR2 SYGVKD. CDR3 DNA: TGTGCCATCAGTGTGACTGTGAGTGGGGAGACCCAGTACTTC. It yields the protein CAISVTVSGETQYF.

This clonotype occurred many times. The chain combines TRBV20-1 with TRBJ2-3; D unclear. V lost 3 bases and J lost 1, with 14 bases in between. The V gene's germline CDR1 is DFQATT and CDR2 SNEGSKA (reference sequence). The CDR3 has 15 residues. The CDR3 bases are TGCAGTGCTAGGACCAGGAAGATCCGCACAGATACGCAGTATTTT. Protein: CSARTRKIRTDTQYF.

The V gene is TRBV15, the J gene TRBJ2-1; TRBD2 matches 9 bases. CDR1 is LNHNV and CDR2 is YYDKDF in the germline V gene (reference sequence). This CDR3 region has 15 residues. The junction had 6 bases not matched to a gene; V was cut back by 0 bases and J by 9 bases. The CDR3 sequence is CATSRDSGLAGEQFF. In DNA, the CDR3 is TGTGCCACCAGCAGAGATTCGGGACTAGCTGGTGAGCAGTTCTTC.

This clonotype was detected only once. The CDR3 region has the DNA TGCAGTGCTAGTGCGGGAGGGAGGCACGAGCAGTACTTC. Its protein product is CSASAGGRHEQYF. The V gene is TRBV20-1, the J gene TRBJ2-7; 9 bases are a match to TRBD2. The CDR3 runs 13 residues. The V segment lost 3 bases and the J segment 5 bases; nucleotides outside the gene matches: 5. Germline CDR1 is DFQATT and CDR2 is SNEGSKA (reference sequence).

This clonotype was picked up a small number of times. The chain joins TRBV28 to TRBJ2-1; TRBD2 agrees at 7 bases. CDR1 MDHEN and CDR2 SYDVKM come from the germline V gene. V shed 5 bases and J 13 bases; nucleotides not matched to a gene: 8. CDR3 length: 12 residues. CDR3 in amino acids: CASSGLGGSQFF. The CDR3 nucleotides read TGTGCCAGCAGTGGACTAGGCGGGAGTCAGTTCTTC.

A few counts support this clonotype. The rearrangement links TRBV5-1 to TRBJ2-7; TRBD1 is a possible D gene (6 bases). The CDR3 covers 14 residues. V was pared by 4 bases and J by 2 bases, with 13 bases between. The germline V gene has CDR1 SGHRS and CDR2 YFSETQ. The CDR3 nucleotides are TGCGCCAGCAGCATCGGGACACCGCCCTACGAGCAGTACTTC. Translated, it gives CASSIGTPPYEQYF.

This clonotype was counted many times. The genes are TRBV12-3 or TRBV12-4 and TRBJ2-1; D not resolved. V was pared by 6 bases and J by 6 bases, with 15 bases between. This CDR3 has 14 residues. CDR3 residues: CASSPLAGPNEQFF. CDR3 nucleotides: TGTGCCAGCAGCCCATTAGCAGGCCCCAATGAGCAGTTCTTC.

In the case of this clonotype: One end of the junction does not line up with germline, which may come from a read error. The CDR3 is CVSSAGTAYGYTF. The CDR3 nucleotides are TGTGTCAGCAGTGCAGGGACAGCCTATGGCTACACCTTC. The chain links TRBV12-3 or TRBV12-4 to TRBJ1-2; 7 bases align to TRBD1. The CDR3 loop spans 13 amino acids.

The V and J genes are TRBV6-6 and TRBJ1-1; 7 bases map to TRBD1. V dropped 11 bases and J dropped 0; count of bases not matched to a gene: 6. Germline V gives CDR1 MNHNY, CDR2 SVGAGI (reference sequence). The CDR3 consists of 13 residues. CDR3 region: CAGGQDMNTEAFF. Here the CDR3 DNA reads TGTGCCGGTGGACAGGACATGAACACTGAAGCTTTCTTT.